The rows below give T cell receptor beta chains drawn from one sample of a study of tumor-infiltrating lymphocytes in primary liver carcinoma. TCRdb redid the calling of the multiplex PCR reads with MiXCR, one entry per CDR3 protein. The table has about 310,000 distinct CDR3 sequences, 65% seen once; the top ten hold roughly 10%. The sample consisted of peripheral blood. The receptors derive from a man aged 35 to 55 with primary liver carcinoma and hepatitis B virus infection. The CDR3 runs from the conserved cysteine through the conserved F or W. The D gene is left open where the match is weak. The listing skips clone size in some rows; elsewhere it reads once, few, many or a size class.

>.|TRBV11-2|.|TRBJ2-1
CASSPTTWANEQFF
TGTGCCAGCAGCCCCACGACATGGGCGAATGAGCAGTTCTTC
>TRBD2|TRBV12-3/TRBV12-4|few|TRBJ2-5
CANSLAGVETQYF
TGTGCCAACAGTTTAGCGGGGGTAGAGACACAGTACTTC
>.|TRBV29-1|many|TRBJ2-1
CSATVNLEQFF
TGCAGCGCCACCGTTAATCTTGAGCAGTTCTTC
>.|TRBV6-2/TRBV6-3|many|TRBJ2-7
CASSVGQRNYEQYF
TGTGCCAGCAGTGTTGGACAGAGGAATTACGAGCAGTACTTC
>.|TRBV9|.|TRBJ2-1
CAISQADYNEQFF
TGTGCCATCAGCCAAGCGGACTACAATGAGCAGTTCTTC
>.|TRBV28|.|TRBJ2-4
CASNLFVGIQYF
TGTGCCAGCAATTTATTCGTGGGCATTCAGTACTTC
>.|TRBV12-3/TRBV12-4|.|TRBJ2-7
CASSTVPGSSYEQYF
TGCGCCAGCAGCACAGTTCCCGGGAGTTCCTACGAGCAGTACTTC
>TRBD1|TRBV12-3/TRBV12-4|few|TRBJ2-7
CASSFPTGGTDEQYF
TGTGCCAGCAGTTTCCCGACAGGGGGCACAGACGAGCAGTACTTC
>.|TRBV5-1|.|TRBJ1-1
CASSLSDGTTEAFF
TGCGCCAGCAGCTTATCGGACGGGACGACTGAAGCTTTCTTT
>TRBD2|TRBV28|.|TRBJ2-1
CASSPATSGIYNEQFF
TGTGCCAGCAGTCCCGCGACTAGCGGAATATACAATGAGCAGTTCTTC
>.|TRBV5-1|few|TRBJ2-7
CASSLMGGQQAYEQYF
TGCGCCAGCAGCTTGATGGGAGGACAGCAGGCCTACGAGCAGTACTTC
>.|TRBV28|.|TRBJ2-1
CASSPSTYIEQFF
TGTGCCAGCAGTCCTAGCACCTACATTGAGCAGTTCTTC
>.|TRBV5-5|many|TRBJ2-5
CASSPRLAAKEEKTQYF
TGTGCCAGCAGCCCCCGGTTAGCGGCAAAGGAGGAGAAGACCCAGTACTTC
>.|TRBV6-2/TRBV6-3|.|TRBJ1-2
CAGRDGTDYGYTF
TGTGCCGGCAGGGATGGGACGGACTATGGCTACACCTTC
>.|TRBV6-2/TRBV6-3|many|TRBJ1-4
CASSYRDGEKLFF
TGTGCCAGCAGTTACAGGGATGGTGAAAAACTGTTTTTT
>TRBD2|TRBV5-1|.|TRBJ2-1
CASSLAGGKPYNEQFF
TGCGCCAGCAGCTTGGCCGGGGGGAAACCTTACAATGAGCAGTTCTTC
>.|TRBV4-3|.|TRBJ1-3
CTSSQDISGNTIYF
TGCACCAGCAGCCAAGACATCTCTGGAAACACTATATATTTT
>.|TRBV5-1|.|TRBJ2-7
CASSFFASSYEQYF
TGCGCCAGCAGCTTCTTCGCCAGCTCCTACGAGCAGTACTTC
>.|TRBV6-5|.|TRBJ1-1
CASSYSNVNSEAFF
TGTGCCAGCAGTTACTCCAACGTGAACAGTGAAGCTTTCTTT
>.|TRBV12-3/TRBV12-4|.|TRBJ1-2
CTSSPDSDTGYTF
TGTACCAGCAGTCCGGACAGCGATACTGGCTACACCTTC
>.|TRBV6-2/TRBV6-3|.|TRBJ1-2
CAAVPRQAWGGYTF
TGTGCAGCAGTGCCTCGACAGGCCTGGGGGGGCTACACCTTC
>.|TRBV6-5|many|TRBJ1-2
CASSYSGGRVTNYGYTF
TGTGCCAGCAGTTACTCGGGGGGGCGAGTGACTAACTATGGCTACACCTTC
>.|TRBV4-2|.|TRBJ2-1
CASSLHGDKRKTSYNEQFF
TGTGCCAGCAGCCTCCACGGGGATAAACGGAAGACCTCCTACAATGAGCAGTTCTTC
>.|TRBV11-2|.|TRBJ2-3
CASSLRESSTDTQYF
TGTGCCAGCAGCTTGAGGGAGAGCAGCACAGATACGCAGTATTTT
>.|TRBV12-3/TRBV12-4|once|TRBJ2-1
CASSLLEYDEQFF
TGTGCCAGCAGTCTCCTAGAGTACGATGAGCAGTTCTTC
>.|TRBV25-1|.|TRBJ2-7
CASSEYVSYEQYF
TGTGCCAGCAGTGAATATGTATCCTACGAGCAGTACTTC
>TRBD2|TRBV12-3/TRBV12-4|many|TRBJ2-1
CASSLEGRGGNEQFF
TGTGCCAGCAGTTTAGAGGGCCGGGGGGGCAATGAGCAGTTCTTC
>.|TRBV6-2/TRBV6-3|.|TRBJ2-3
CAGSSALANTQYF
TGTGCCGGCAGTTCGGCACTGGCGAATACGCAGTATTTT
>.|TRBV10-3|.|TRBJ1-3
CATSENRVSGNTIYF
TGTGCCACCAGTGAGAACAGGGTTTCTGGAAACACCATATATTTT
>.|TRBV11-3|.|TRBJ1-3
CTSSFSTIYF
TGTACCAGTAGCTTCTCCACCATATATTTT
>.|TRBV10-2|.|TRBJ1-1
CVAGQGSDTEAFF
TGCGTTGCCGGGCAGGGGAGTGACACTGAAGCTTTCTTT
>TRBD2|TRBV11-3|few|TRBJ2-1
CASSLGTSGKLEQFF
TGTGCCAGCAGCTTAGGAACTAGCGGGAAGCTTGAGCAGTTCTTT
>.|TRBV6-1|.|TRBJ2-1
CASSDYGYNELFF
TGTGCCAGCAGTGACTACGGATACAATGAGCTGTTCTTC
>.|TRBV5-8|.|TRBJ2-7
CASSPWMVPYEQYF
TGTGCCAGCAGCCCCTGGATGGTCCCCTACGAGCAGTACTTC
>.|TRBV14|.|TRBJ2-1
CAISQDLESRGNEQFF
TGTGCCATCAGCCAAGATCTCGAGTCTAGGGGAAATGAGCAGTTCTTC
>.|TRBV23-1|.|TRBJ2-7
CASSLGKVAYEQYF
TGCGCCAGCAGTCTTGGGAAGGTTGCCTACGAGCAGTACTTC
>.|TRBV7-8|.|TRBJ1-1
CASSPLRGTTAAFF
TGTGCCAGCAGCCCCTTGAGGGGGACCACTGCAGCTTTCTTT
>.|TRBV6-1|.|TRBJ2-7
CVGSEDGEVEQYF
TGTGTCGGCAGTGAGGATGGGGAGGTCGAGCAGTACTTC
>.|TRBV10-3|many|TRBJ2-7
CAIKLQGGDSSSEQYF
TGTGCCATCAAACTCCAAGGAGGGGATTCGTCGTCCGAGCAGTACTTC
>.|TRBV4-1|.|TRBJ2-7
CASSHPEGTGEQYF
TGCGCCAGCAGCCACCCAGAAGGGACGGGGGAGCAGTACTTC
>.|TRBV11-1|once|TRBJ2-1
CASSVGLNNEHFF
TGTGCAAGCAGTGTTGGCCTGAACAATGAGCACTTCTTC
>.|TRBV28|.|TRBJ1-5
CASMIGTPGHQPLHF
TGTGCCAGCATGATTGGGACGCCCGGTCATCAGCCCCTGCATTTT